The clone carrying this T cell receptor (beta chain) appeared a few times. Its antigen is undetermined. This sample was included in a study of CD8 T cells in ankylosing spondylitis. Study conclusions and caveats: What appeared characteristic of ankylosing spondylitis blood was a TCR beta motif of eight highly homologous variants. The disease-linked clones had a CD8+ phenotype and low blood frequencies. The clones that were linked to disease were reported to be significantly enriched in matched synovial fluid samples from ankylosing spondylitis patients. Reactive arthritis synovial fluid and blood were previously reported to contain some motif variants.

TCRdb re-analysed the 5' RACE reads in MiXCR, keeping a single row per CDR3 protein. The table has about 270,000 distinct CDR3 sequences, about 30% seen once. CDR3 length: 14 residues. CDR1 DFQATT and CDR2 SNEGSKA come from the germline V gene (reference sequence). Trimming took 6 bases from V and 4 from J, leaving 16 bases between them. The rearrangement uses TRBV20-1 and TRBJ2-1; no clear D gene. The TCR was taken from a male donor with ankylosing spondylitis or in good health (not recorded which). The sequenced sample consisted of blood, either unsorted or a sorted T cell fraction (not recorded which). The CDR3 DNA sequence: TGCAGTGCGGAATCACAGAGTAATTACAATGAGCAGTTCTTC. This codes for CSAESQSNYNEQFF.